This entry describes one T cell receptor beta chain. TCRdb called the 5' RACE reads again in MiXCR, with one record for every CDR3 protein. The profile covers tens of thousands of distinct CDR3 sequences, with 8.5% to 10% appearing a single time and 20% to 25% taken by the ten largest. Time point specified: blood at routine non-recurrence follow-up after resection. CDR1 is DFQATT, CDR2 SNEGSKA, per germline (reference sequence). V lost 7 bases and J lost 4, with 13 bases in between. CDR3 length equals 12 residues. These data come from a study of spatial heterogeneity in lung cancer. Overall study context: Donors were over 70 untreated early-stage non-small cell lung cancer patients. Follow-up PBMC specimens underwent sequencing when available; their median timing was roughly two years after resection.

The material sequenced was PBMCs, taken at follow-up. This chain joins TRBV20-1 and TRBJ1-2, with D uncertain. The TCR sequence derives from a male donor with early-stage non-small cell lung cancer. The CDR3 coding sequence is TGCAGTGTTCGGACGGATGGCTATGGCTACACCTTC. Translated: CSVRTDGYGYTF.